The rows below give T cell receptor beta chains drawn from one sample of a study of vaccination and CD4 T cells after COVID-19. From the PCR reads, TCRdb called clonotypes with MiXCR, one entry per CDR3 protein. The repertoire consists of under 25,000 distinct CDR3 sequences, with 47% occurring once and the leading ten covering less than 15%. Their recognized antigens are unknown. Specimen: cultured CD4+ T cells from blood. The receptors were sampled from a human donor with COVID-19. Both conserved end residues are part of each CDR3. The D gene is left open where the match is weak. Clone size appears in some rows only: once, few, many, or a class for an expanded clone.

V	D	size	length	J	CDR3	DNA
TRBV5-1	NA	NA	14	TRBJ2-3	CASSLVIQTDTQYF	TGCGCCAGCAGCTTGGTCATACAGACAGATACGCAGTATTTT
TRBV12-3/TRBV12-4	NA	NA	11	TRBJ1-2	CASSLGGTSTF	TGTGCCAGCAGTTTAGGGGGGACATCCACCTTC
TRBV7-7	NA	NA	14	TRBJ2-2	CASSLFANTGELFF	TGTGCTAGCAGCTTATTTGCGAACACCGGGGAGCTGTTTTTT
TRBV27	NA	NA	14	TRBJ2-5	CASSGGGAGETQYF	TGTGCCAGCAGTGGGGGGGGCGCGGGAGAGACCCAGTACTTC
TRBV19	TRBD2	NA	18	TRBJ2-4	CASSPPPLAGSAKNIQYF	TGTGCCAGTAGCCCGCCCCCTTTAGCGGGGAGCGCCAAAAACATTCAGTACTTC
TRBV7-2	TRBD2	once	16	TRBJ2-1	CASSLSAGGSYNEQFF	TGTGCCAGCAGCTTATCGGCGGGGGGCTCGTACAATGAGCAGTTCTTC
TRBV19	NA	NA	13	TRBJ1-5	CASSGQHNQPQHF	TGTGCCAGTAGTGGACAGCATAATCAGCCCCAGCATTTT
TRBV10-3	NA	few	15	TRBJ1-2	CAISKYDSSANGYTF	TGTGCCATCAGCAAATACGACAGCTCCGCGAATGGCTACACCTTC
TRBV6-1	NA	NA	11	TRBJ2-7	CASALTYEQYF	TGTGCCAGCGCCCTCACCTACGAGCAGTACTTC
TRBV2	TRBD1	NA	14	TRBJ1-1	CASLNRGWNTEAFF	TGTGCCAGCTTGAACAGGGGCTGGAACACTGAAGCTTTCTTT
TRBV6-1	TRBD2	few	16	TRBJ2-5	CASSHLGTSGAETQYF	TGTGCCAGCAGCCACCTCGGGACTAGCGGGGCAGAGACCCAGTACTTC
TRBV6-1	NA	NA	13	TRBJ2-2	CASRGRGAGELFF	TGTGCCAGCAGAGGGAGAGGGGCCGGGGAGCTGTTTTTT
TRBV27	NA	NA	13	TRBJ1-2	CASSFRTNYGYTF	TGTGCCAGCAGTTTCAGAACAAACTATGGCTACACCTTC
TRBV6-2/TRBV6-3	NA	NA	13	TRBJ2-2	CASSPPSFGELFF	TGTGCCAGCAGTCCCCCGTCGTTCGGGGAGCTGTTTTTT
TRBV19	NA	few	14	TRBJ1-5	CASSIVGQVQPQHF	TGTGCCAGTAGTATAGTCGGCCAGGTGCAGCCCCAGCATTTT
TRBV11-3	NA	NA	16	TRBJ2-5	CASSLAVGKSQETQYF	TGTGCCAGCAGCTTAGCCGTCGGGAAAAGCCAAGAGACCCAGTACTTC
TRBV7-2	TRBD1	NA	14	TRBJ1-4	CASSSDRGLEKLFF	TGTGCCAGCAGCTCCGACAGGGGTTTGGAAAAACTGTTTTTT
TRBV6-5	TRBD2	NA	14	TRBJ2-1	CASSLTSGGNEQFF	TGTGCCAGCAGTTTGACTAGCGGGGGCAATGAGCAGTTCTTC
TRBV19	NA	once	14	TRBJ2-1	CASISDGAYNEQFF	TGTGCCAGTATTTCGGACGGAGCCTACAATGAGCAGTTCTTC
TRBV25-1	NA	NA	14	TRBJ1-2	CASSDIDRLYGYTF	TGTGCCAGCAGTGATATAGACAGGCTCTATGGCTACACCTTC
TRBV15	NA	NA	14	TRBJ1-3	CATSERTVGNTIYF	TGTGCCACCAGCGAAAGAACGGTAGGAAACACCATATATTTT
TRBV5-1	NA	few	16	TRBJ2-3	CASSLADSQSTDTQYF	TGCGCCAGCAGCTTGGCCGACAGCCAAAGCACAGATACGCAGTATTTT
TRBV28	NA	NA	12	TRBJ1-2	CASSALQAGYTF	TGTGCCAGCAGTGCCTTACAGGCAGGCTACACCTTC
TRBV4-1	TRBD1	NA	16	TRBJ1-5	CASSPQQGYSNQPQHF	TGCGCCAGCAGTCCTCAACAGGGGTATAGCAATCAGCCCCAGCATTTT
TRBV5-1	NA	once	14	TRBJ2-7	CASSRDGGSYEQYF	TGCGCCAGCAGCAGAGACGGGGGCTCCTACGAGCAGTACTTC
TRBV20-1	NA	once	14	TRBJ2-5	CSAPNRVRGETQYF	TGCAGTGCTCCGAACAGGGTCCGAGGGGAGACCCAGTACTTC
TRBV12-3/TRBV12-4	TRBD1	NA	15	TRBJ1-5	CASSPDRGQNQPQHF	TGTGCCAGCAGCCCTGACAGGGGGCAAAATCAGCCCCAGCATTTT
TRBV11-3	NA	NA	22	TRBJ1-1	CASTNQTSMYLCASRGRPEAFF	NA
TRBV10-2	NA	NA	16	TRBJ2-5	CASREGTGARQETQYF	TGCGCCAGCAGGGAGGGAACGGGGGCACGTCAAGAGACCCAGTACTTC
TRBV19	TRBD1	NA	15	TRBJ2-5	CASKRGQGAGETQYF	TGTGCCAGTAAACGGGGACAGGGGGCGGGAGAGACCCAGTACTTC
TRBV7-2	TRBD2	NA	13	TRBJ2-1	CASSLSRGGEQFF	TGTGCCAGCAGCTTATCTCGGGGGGGGGAGCAGTTCTTC
TRBV7-3	NA	few	15	TRBJ1-2	CASSSTRGGNYGYTF	TGTGCCAGCAGCTCAACGAGAGGAGGGAACTATGGCTACACCTTC
TRBV27	NA	NA	13	TRBJ2-5	CASTPLQGQTQYF	TGTGCCAGCACCCCCCTGCAGGGACAGACCCAGTACTTC
TRBV6-2/TRBV6-3	TRBD1	NA	16	TRBJ2-1	CASSYSVGQRVDEQFF	TGTGCCAGCAGTTACTCCGTGGGACAGAGGGTCGATGAGCAGTTCTTC
TRBV5-1	TRBD1	NA	17	TRBJ1-6	CASSRTGTASYNSPLHF	TGCGCCAGCAGCCGGACCGGGACAGCCTCCTATAATTCACCCCTCCACTTT
TRBV19	NA	NA	15	TRBJ1-1	CASSEIGQLNTEAFF	TGTGCCAGTAGTGAAATCGGACAGTTGAACACTGAAGCTTTCTTT
TRBV2	NA	NA	11	TRBJ1-2	CASSYRSGYTF	TGTGCCAGCAGTTATAGGAGTGGCTACACCTTC
TRBV19	TRBD1	NA	14	TRBJ2-1	CASSAGTGYNEQFF	TGTGCCAGTAGTGCCGGGACAGGGTACAATGAGCAGTTCTTC
TRBV10-1	TRBD1	NA	12	TRBJ2-5	CASSTGQETQYF	TGCGCCAGCTCGACAGGGCAAGAGACCCAGTACTTC
TRBV6-1	NA	NA	16	TRBJ2-7	CASSPGTPRSSYEQYF	TGTGCCAGCAGTCCCGGGACTCCCCGGAGCTCCTACGAGCAGTACTTC
TRBV5-4	NA	few	13	TRBJ2-5	CASSSPDLETQYF	TGTGCCAGCAGCTCCCCGGACTTAGAGACCCAGTACTTC
TRBV6-1	NA	NA	18	TRBJ1-2	CASSPRAKTGSPNYGYTF	TGTGCCAGCAGTCCCCGAGCTAAAACAGGTTCCCCTAACTATGGCTACACCTTC
TRBV6-2/TRBV6-3	TRBD1	NA	15	TRBJ2-5	CASVPGQGVLETQYF	TGTGCCAGCGTCCCGGGACAGGGCGTCCTAGAGACCCAGTACTTC
TRBV2	NA	NA	17	TRBJ1-6	CASSGAHSGGGNSPLHF	TGTGCCAGCAGTGGCGCCCACTCCGGGGGCGGAAATTCACCCCTCCACTTT